Listed below are T cell receptor beta chains from one sample, sequenced in a study of T cell responses to AZD1222 COVID-19 vaccine. TCRdb's table, derived via immunoSEQ multiplex PCR, lists solely in-frame clones and lacks some. The table includes 95,000 to 150,000 clones, roughly 91% detected once. Here the sequenced sample was peripheral blood, taken 28 days after the second AZD1222 dose. The receptors originated from an adult who received the AZD1222 COVID-19 vaccine. Both conserved end residues are part of each CDR3. D genes are given only for firm matches. Clone size, where shown, is once, few, many, or a class for clones that have expanded.

abundance,v_gene,len,d_gene,j_gene,CDR3aa,CDR3nt
.,TRBV9,14,.,TRBJ1-1,CASSVGQPGTEAFF,TGTGCCAGCAGCGTAGGACAGCCCGGCACTGAAGCTTTCTTT
.,TRBV7-2,14,TRBD1,TRBJ1-1,CASSHGTDNTEAFF,TGTGCCAGCAGCCACGGGACAGACAACACTGAAGCTTTCTTT
.,TRBV7-2,17,.,TRBJ1-1,CASSLEFRGWSNTEAFF,TGTGCCAGCAGCTTAGAGTTTCGTGGTTGGTCGAACACTGAAGCTTTCTTT
.,TRBV6-5,12,.,TRBJ1-1,CASRQTAERAFF,TGTGCCAGCAGACAAACAGCAGAACGAGCTTTCTTT
.,TRBV6-2/TRBV6-3,12,.,TRBJ2-7,CASSSSVGEQYF,TGTGCCAGCAGTTCCTCGGTCGGAGAGCAGTACTTC
.,TRBV5-5,13,.,TRBJ1-2,CASSLDRDYGYTF,TGTGCCAGCAGCTTGGACAGGGACTATGGCTACACCTTC
.,TRBV29-1,16,.,TRBJ1-1,CSATQRGGSMNTEAFF,TGCAGCGCCACTCAGAGGGGGGGAAGTATGAACACTGAAGCTTTCTTT
.,TRBV24-1,15,TRBD1,TRBJ2-7,CATSEPGTASYEQYF,TGTGCCACCAGTGAGCCAGGGACAGCTTCCTACGAGCAGTACTTC
.,TRBV2,13,.,TRBJ1-6,CASSVANNSPLHF,TGTGCCAGCAGTGTTGCAAATAATTCACCCCTCCACTTT
.,TRBV11-2,13,.,TRBJ1-2,CASSSSASYGYTF,TGTGCCAGCAGCTCCTCCGCCAGCTATGGCTACACCTTC
once,TRBV7-9,15,.,TRBJ2-1,CASSSSVSLYNEQFF,TGTGCCAGCAGCTCCTCCGTTTCACTCTACAATGAGCAGTTCTTC
.,TRBV5-1,20,TRBD1,TRBJ2-6,CASSLRTGFLRSSGANVLTF,TGCGCCAGCAGCTTGAGGACAGGGTTCCTCCGGAGCTCTGGGGCCAACGTCCTGACTTTC
few,TRBV4-2,12,.,TRBJ1-3,CASSPGTDTIYF,TGTGCCAGCAGCCCTGGGACGGACACCATATATTTT
.,TRBV15,15,TRBD1,TRBJ1-2,CATSRDQGQGMSYTF,TGTGCCACCAGCAGAGATCAAGGACAGGGGATGAGCTACACCTTC
once,TRBV14,15,.,TRBJ2-3,CASSSGLRLTDTQYF,TGTGCCAGCAGCTCAGGTTTACGACTCACAGATACGCAGTATTTT
.,TRBV6-5,12,.,TRBJ2-5,CASSYPEETQYF,TGTGCCAGCAGTTACCCTGAAGAGACCCAGTACTTC
.,TRBV30,12,TRBD1,TRBJ2-4,CAWSGPGQTLAF,TGTGCCTGGAGTGGGCCGGGACAGACCCTCGCCTTC
.,TRBV14,13,.,TRBJ1-1,CASSSLMNTEAFF,TGTGCCAGCAGCTCACTAATGAACACTGAAGCTTTCTTT
.,TRBV5-5,14,.,TRBJ1-2,CASSLQILKHGYTF,TGTGCCAGCAGCTTGCAGATCTTAAAACATGGCTACACCTTC
.,TRBV28,16,.,TRBJ1-4,CASSLREQGGGEKLFF,TGTGCCAGCAGTCTTCGCGAACAGGGTGGAGGTGAAAAACTGTTTTTT
.,TRBV9,14,TRBD2,TRBJ2-5,CASSVSGDQETQYF,TGTGCCAGCAGCGTAAGCGGGGACCAAGAGACCCAGTACTTC
.,TRBV5-8,18,.,TRBJ1-4,CASSLPRTRLATNEKLFF,TGTGCCAGCAGCTTACCCAGGACCCGTCTTGCAACTAATGAAAAACTGTTTTTT
.,TRBV11-2,16,.,TRBJ2-2,CASSLVYGKGTGELFF,TGTGCCAGCAGCTTAGTTTACGGGAAAGGGACCGGGGAGCTGTTTTTT
.,TRBV7-9,14,TRBD1,TRBJ1-2,CASKTGTADYGYTF,TGTGCCAGCAAGACCGGGACAGCAGACTATGGCTACACCTTC
.,TRBV4-1,19,TRBD2,TRBJ2-5,CASSQDGSPAGGYQETQYF,TGCGCCAGCAGCCAAGATGGAAGTCCAGCGGGAGGGTACCAAGAGACCCAGTACTTC
few,TRBV19,14,.,TRBJ1-6,CASSWGRGYSPLHF,TGTGCCAGTAGTTGGGGAAGGGGGTATTCACCCCTCCACTTT
.,TRBV6-5,15,.,TRBJ1-1,CASSYGAGWGTEAFF,TGTGCCAGCAGTTATGGGGCCGGGTGGGGCACTGAAGCTTTCTTT
.,TRBV7-3,13,.,TRBJ2-1,CASSSYASNEQFF,TGTGCCAGCAGCTCTTACGCCTCCAATGAGCAGTTCTTC
.,TRBV10-3,13,.,TRBJ1-1,CAISDFIGTEAFF,TGTGCCATCAGTGACTTCATCGGCACTGAAGCTTTCTTT
.,TRBV7-9,13,.,TRBJ1-2,CASSFDGNYGYTF,TGTGCCAGCAGCTTCGATGGAAACTATGGCTACACCTTC
.,TRBV7-8,17,.,TRBJ2-7,CASSLGPQGISKYEQYF,TGTGCCAGCAGCTTAGGCCCTCAGGGGATCTCTAAATACGAGCAGTACTTC
.,TRBV5-1,15,TRBD2,TRBJ2-1,CASSLIAGERNEQFF,TGCGCCAGCAGCTTGATAGCGGGAGAACGGAATGAGCAGTTCTTC
.,TRBV27,13,.,TRBJ1-5,CASPRVGNQPQHF,TGTGCCAGTCCCCGGGTCGGCAATCAGCCCCAGCATTTT
once,TRBV7-6,15,.,TRBJ2-7,CASSLRGPPAYEQYF,TGTGCCAGCAGCTTGAGGGGACCCCCAGCCTACGAGCAGTACTTC
few,TRBV6-1,14,.,TRBJ1-2,CASSERLGTYGYTF,TGTGCCAGCAGTGAAAGACTGGGGACGTATGGCTACACCTTC
.,TRBV9,15,TRBD2,TRBJ2-1,CASSVGAGGGNEQFF,TGTGCCAGCAGCGTAGGAGCGGGGGGCGGTAATGAGCAGTTCTTC
.,TRBV7-9,11,.,TRBJ1-2,CASSRGEGYTF,TGTGCCAGCAGCCGGGGGGAGGGCTACACCTTC
.,TRBV28,13,TRBD1,TRBJ1-2,CASSFGTVRGYTF,TGTGCCAGCAGTTTCGGGACAGTGAGGGGCTACACCTTC
once,TRBV5-4,15,.,TRBJ1-1,CASSPYTVTFGEAFF,TGTGCCAGCAGCCCCTATACAGTGACTTTTGGTGAAGCTTTCTTT
.,TRBV21-1,16,.,TRBJ2-1,CASSKGYRFSYNEQFF,TGTGCCAGCAGCAAAGGTTACCGATTCTCCTACAATGAGCAGTTCTTC
.,TRBV4-1,15,.,TRBJ2-5,CASSQDPEHGRTQYF,TGCGCCAGCAGCCAAGATCCCGAACACGGAAGGACCCAGTACTTC
.,TRBV12-5,19,.,TRBJ1-6,CASGLKTVDDSSYNSPLHF,TGTGCTAGTGGTTTGAAGACGGTGGATGACAGCTCCTATAATTCACCCCTCCACTTT
.,TRBV19,15,.,TRBJ2-1,CASSFLGGSYNEQFF,TGTGCCAGTAGTTTCCTAGGGGGTTCCTACAATGAGCAGTTCTTC
once,TRBV9,17,.,TRBJ1-2,CASSGPNGDGFLVGYTF,TGTGCCAGCAGCGGGCCGAACGGGGACGGCTTCTTGGTTGGCTACACCTTC
.,TRBV25-1,13,.,TRBJ1-2,CASSEDVTYGYTF,TGTGCCAGCAGTGAGGACGTAACCTATGGCTACACCTTC
.,TRBV5-6,17,.,TRBJ2-3,CASSSRPGMTSTDTQYF,TGTGCCAGCAGCTCTCGACCCGGCATGACTAGCACAGATACGCAGTATTTT
.,TRBV19,15,.,TRBJ1-5,CASSITGVPNQPQHF,TGTGCCAGTAGTATCACCGGGGTCCCCAATCAGCCCCAGCATTTT
.,TRBV5-1,15,.,TRBJ2-2,CASSLAQGSTGELFF,TGCGCCAGCAGCTTGGCGCAGGGGAGCACCGGGGAGCTGTTTTTT
.,TRBV7-2,14,TRBD1,TRBJ1-3,CASSLTGGVDTIYF,TGTGCCAGCAGCTTAACAGGGGGTGTAGACACCATATATTTT
.,TRBV5-1,14,.,TRBJ2-5,CASSAPGMPETQYF,TGCGCCAGCAGCGCTCCGGGGATGCCAGAGACCCAGTACTTC
.,TRBV5-8,15,.,TRBJ2-3,CASSLRRGGPDTQYF,TGTGCCAGCAGCCTACGCAGGGGCGGTCCAGATACGCAGTATTTT
few,TRBV4-3,15,.,TRBJ2-6,CASSQELGGANVLTF,TGCGCCAGCAGCCAAGAATTGGGGGGGGCCAACGTCCTGACTTTC